One sample yielded the 31 T cell receptor beta chains listed below, sequenced in a study of T-cell memory formation after mild COVID-19. TCRdb redid the calling of the 5' RACE reads with MiXCR, one entry per CDR3 protein. The sample lists about 620,000 distinct CDR3 sequences, approximately 19% occurring once. Sequences were obtained from PBMCs or a T cell subset sorted from them (not recorded which). These receptors all come from an adult woman who had mild COVID-19 (a few samples of this study predate the infection). Cell type and time point are not known.

The table lists this clonotype with a few counts. The DNA for the CDR3 is TGTGCCAGCCGGGAGGCAGGGCTTAATTCACCCCTCCACTTT. Its translation is CASREAGLNSPLHF. The chain recombines TRBV3-1 with TRBJ1-6; D is possibly TRBD1 (5 bases). Trimming shortened V by 8 bases and J by 6 bases, and 14 bases separated the two germline ends. The CDR3 covers 14 residues. Germline values: CDR1 LGHDT, CDR2 YNNKEL (reference sequence).

The chain has TRBV20-1 and TRBJ2-3; maybe TRBD2 (6 bases). The V end lost 1 base, the J end lost 2 bases, and 10 bases lay between the germline ends. Germline lookup yields CDR1 DFQATT and CDR2 SNEGSKA (reference sequence). The length of the CDR3 is 14 residues. CDR3 coding DNA: TGCAGTGCTAGAGTCCGGGGGTACACAGATACGCAGTATTTT. This gives the protein CSARVRGYTDTQYF.

This clonotype was picked up one time. CDR3 DNA sequence: TGTGCCAGCAGCGGTTCAGGGAGGTACACCGGGGAGCTGTTTTTT. Translated, it gives CASSGSGRYTGELFF. This chain links TRBV5-6 with TRBJ2-2; possible D gene TRBD2, 6 bases. Trimming took off 4 bases at V and 3 bases at J, with 13 bases between the two ends. Germline CDR1 reads SGHDT; CDR2 reads YYEEEE. The CDR3 has 15 amino acids.

This clonotype has just a few counts. V gene TRBV5-1 combines with J gene TRBJ2-7; TRBD1 might be the D (5 bases). In germline, CDR1 is SGHRS, CDR2 YFSETQ. V lost 4 bases, J lost 2 bases, and 19 bases lay in between. CDR3 length: 16 amino acids. The DNA for the CDR3 is TGCGCCAGCAGCACTGGCACAGGCGACGTAACCTACGAGCAGTACTTC. Its protein product is CASSTGTGDVTYEQYF. Together with reference TRBV5-1 and TRBJ2-7, the CDR3 gives the full variable domain: KAGVTQTPRYLIKTRGQQVTLSCSPISGHRSVSWYQQTPGQGLQFLFEYFSETQRNKGNFPGRFSGRQFSNSRSEMNVSTLELGDSALYLCASSTGTGDVTYEQYFGPGTRLTVT.

This clonotype showed up just a few times. This chain joins TRBV5-4 and TRBJ2-6, with D hard to call. This CDR3 comprises 16 residues. V was pared by 2 bases and J by 0 bases, with 9 bases between. Germline V gives CDR1 SGHNT, CDR2 YYREEE (reference sequence). The CDR3 here is CASSFISPSGANVLTF. DNA of the CDR3: TGTGCCAGCAGCTTCATCTCGCCCTCTGGGGCCAACGTCCTGACTTTC.

This clonotype was seen only a few times. The chain recombines TRBV7-3 with TRBJ2-3; 8 bases match TRBD1. In germline, CDR1 is SGHTA, CDR2 FQGTGA. The length of the CDR3 is 17 residues. Unmatched junction bases numbered 11, after V lost 5 bases and J lost 1 base. The CDR3: CASSVQAGTGGTDTQYF. The CDR3 region has the DNA TGTGCCAGCAGCGTCCAAGCCGGGACAGGAGGCACAGATACGCAGTATTTT.

This clonotype was counted only a few times. This chain links TRBV12-3 or TRBV12-4 with TRBJ1-3; D is perhaps TRBD1 (6 bases). Trimming removed 3 bases from V and 1 base from J, with 13 bases in between. This CDR3 spans 16 amino acids. This CDR3 is CASSLGGLRSGNTIYF. The CDR3 DNA follows: TGTGCCAGCAGTTTGGGGGGCTTAAGGTCTGGAAACACCATATATTTT.

This clonotype was seen only a few times. The chain combines TRBV21-1 with TRBJ2-7; no check of the table's D call, TRBD2, against the DNA was made. TRBV21-1 is annotated as a pseudogene. The CDR3 contains 15 residues. The DNA for the CDR3 is TGTGCCAGCAGCAAACAAACGTCTAGTACCGACGAGCAGTACTTC. Residues: CASSKQTSSTDEQYF.

This clonotype occurred a few times. The chain links TRBV12-3 or TRBV12-4 to TRBJ2-3; D may be TRBD2 (5 bases). Trimming shortened V by 3 bases and J by 0 bases, and 7 bases separated the two germline ends. The CDR3 is made up of 14 amino acids. CDR3 amino acids: CASSLRVSTDTQYF. The DNA for the CDR3 is TGTGCCAGCAGTTTGCGGGTTAGCACAGATACGCAGTATTTT.

This clonotype occurred many times. The chain employs TRBV27 and TRBJ2-3, with 11 positions matching TRBD1. The germline CDR1 and CDR2 sequences are MNHEY and SMNVEV (reference sequence). Trimming at V came to 7 bases and at J to 3 bases, leaving 15 bases not matched to a gene. This CDR3 has 18 residues. The CDR3 region has the DNA TGTGCCAGCACTTGGACAGGGGGCTCCCTACTTCCGACAGATACGCAGTATTTT. Translating it yields CASTWTGGSLLPTDTQYF.

This clonotype occurred a few times. CDR3 sequence: CATSDSQRDEQFF. The DNA for the CDR3 is TGTGCCACCAGTGATTCTCAACGGGATGAGCAGTTCTTC. The V gene is TRBV24-1, the J gene TRBJ2-1; unclear D gene. Trimming removed 2 bases at V and 8 bases at J, with 9 bases between. The CDR3 has 13 residues. CDR1 and CDR2 (germline): KGHDR, SFDVKD.

V gene TRBV24-1 combines with J gene TRBJ2-3; 7 bases align to TRBD2. The V segment lost 3 bases and the J segment 2 bases; nucleotides outside the gene matches: 4. In germline, CDR1 is KGHDR, CDR2 SFDVKD. This CDR3 spans 15 amino acids. As DNA, the CDR3 is TGTGCCACCAGTGATCCGGGACTAAACACAGATACGCAGTATTTT. Residues: CATSDPGLNTDTQYF.

The rearrangement uses TRBV12-3 or TRBV12-4 and TRBJ2-7; no definite D call. V lost 2 bases, J lost 2 bases, and 10 bases lay in between. This CDR3 region has 14 residues. The DNA of the CDR3 is TGTGCCAGCAGTTTACTAAGTCAAACCTACGAGCAGTACTTC. This codes for CASSLLSQTYEQYF.

The chain carries TRBV30 and TRBJ2-2; 14 bases fit TRBD2. Trimming removed 3 bases from V and 7 bases from J; junction bases left unmatched: 10. This CDR3 has 17 residues. Germline assignment: CDR1 GTSNPN and CDR2 SVGIG (reference sequence). CDR3 protein: CAWRGLAGEKMDGELFF. The CDR3 DNA is TGTGCCTGGAGGGGACTAGCGGGGGAGAAAATGGACGGGGAGCTGTTTTTT.

The chain has TRBV18 and TRBJ2-5, with unresolved D. Germline lookup yields CDR1 KGHSH and CDR2 LQKENI. The germline V and J ends were trimmed by 3 bases and 5 bases, with 10 bases remaining between them. This CDR3 is built from 13 residues. This CDR3 is CASSPDIPETQYF. CDR3 nucleotide sequence: TGTGCCAGCTCACCCGACATTCCGGAGACCCAGTACTTC.

The rearrangement links TRBV20-1 to TRBJ2-3; 11 bases are a match to TRBD2. The CDR3 has 17 amino acids. J gave up 2 bases and V 5 bases, and 12 bases lay outside the gene matches. CDR1 is DFQATT, CDR2 SNEGSKA, per germline (reference sequence). The CDR3 loop reads CSAFDLIAGGITDTQYF. CDR3 nucleotide sequence: TGCAGTGCTTTCGACCTGATAGCGGGGGGGATCACAGATACGCAGTATTTT.

The rearrangement uses TRBV29-1 and TRBJ1-1; 9 positions match TRBD1. With 6 bases clipped from V and 3 bases from J, the junction kept 2 bases outside the gene matches. The CDR3 covers 12 residues. The germline V gene has CDR1 SQVTM and CDR2 ANQGSEA. The CDR3 reads CSVRTGDTEAFF. The DNA of the CDR3 is TGCAGCGTCCGGACAGGGGACACTGAAGCTTTCTTT.

V and J are TRBV7-3 and TRBJ2-2; TRBD2 aligns across 13 bases. Germline-derived CDR1 and CDR2 are SGHTA and FQGTGA. The V segment lost 5 bases and the J segment 7 bases; nucleotides outside the gene matches: 4. The CDR3 has 15 amino acids. CDR3 DNA sequence: TGTGCCAGCAGCCAGACTAGCGGGGGGAACGGGGAGCTGTTTTTT. It encodes CASSQTSGGNGELFF.

This rearrangement joins TRBV6-6 to TRBJ1-3; D uncertain. Trimming shortened V by 10 bases and J by 0 bases, and 10 bases separated the two germline ends. This CDR3 spans 13 amino acids. The V gene's germline CDR1 is MNHNY and CDR2 SVGAGI (reference sequence). The CDR3: CATEGPSGNTIYF. For the CDR3, the DNA is TGTGCCACGGAAGGGCCCTCTGGAAACACCATATATTTT.

The chain uses TRBV20-1 and TRBJ1-1; D unclear. CDR1 and CDR2 from the germline V gene are DFQATT and SNEGSKA (reference sequence). This CDR3 is built from 14 residues. V was pared by 0 bases and J by 3 bases, with 11 bases between. The DNA of the CDR3 is TGCAGTGCTAGAGACCAGTCTCGGGACACTGAAGCTTTCTTT. It yields the protein CSARDQSRDTEAFF.

The J gene is TRBJ2-2, the V gene TRBV5-6; D gene unclear. V was pared by 4 bases and J by 7 bases, with 11 bases between. This CDR3 has 13 residues. Germline-derived CDR1 and CDR2 are SGHDT and YYEEEE. The CDR3 reads CASSPTRNGELFF. The CDR3 DNA reads TGTGCCAGCAGCCCAACCCGGAACGGGGAGCTGTTTTTT.

V gene TRBV29-1 combines with J gene TRBJ2-7; unclear D gene. V was shortened by 4 bases and J by 2 bases, with 9 bases between the two germline ends. CDR1 is SQVTM, CDR2 ANQGSEA, per germline. This CDR3 is built from 12 residues. CDR3 bases: TGCAGCGTTGCAGAACAGCCCTACGAGCAGTACTTC. Its translation: CSVAEQPYEQYF.

This chain links TRBV15 with TRBJ1-2; D is unclear. Trimming pared 5 bases from V and 8 bases from J, leaving 15 bases between. The CDR3 is 13 residues long. CDR1 is LNHNV and CDR2 is YYDKDF in the germline V gene (reference sequence). The CDR3 nucleotides are TGTGCCACCAGCCTTGAGGTCGACACCGGCTACACCTTC. Translated: CATSLEVDTGYTF.

The V call is TRBV10-3, the J call TRBJ2-5; D is uncertain. Germline CDR1 reads ENHRY; CDR2 reads SYGVKD. The CDR3 covers 16 residues. V lost 5 bases, J lost 0 bases, and 16 bases lay in between. This chain's CDR3 is CAISSGQKRDQETQYF. CDR3 DNA: TGTGCCATCAGTTCGGGTCAGAAGAGAGACCAAGAGACCCAGTACTTC.

This clonotype appeared many times. The chain carries TRBV11-1 and TRBJ2-5, with 8 bases lining up with TRBD2. Germline CDR1 is SGHAT and CDR2 is FQDESV (reference sequence). V shed 5 bases, J shed 4 bases, and the junction held 9 bases outside the gene matches. The CDR3 runs to 15 residues. The CDR3 nucleotides read TGTGCCAGCAGCCCATCCGGGACTAGTGGAGAGACCCAGTACTTC. Its protein product is CASSPSGTSGETQYF.

CDR3 protein: CAISESGGGSYNEQFF. CDR3 DNA sequence: TGTGCCATCAGTGAGTCGGGCGGCGGATCCTACAATGAGCAGTTCTTC. J is TRBJ2-1 and V is TRBV10-3; no definite D call. The CDR3 length is 16 residues. Trimming shortened V by 0 bases and J by 1 base, and 10 bases separated the two germline ends. CDR1 and CDR2 (germline): ENHRY, SYGVKD.

The chain recombines TRBV20-1 with TRBJ2-1; 8 nucleotides align to TRBD2. This CDR3 is 14 amino acids long. The germline gives CDR1 DFQATT, CDR2 SNEGSKA (reference sequence). Germline trimming cut 4 bases from V and 4 bases from J; bases unmatched to any gene: 6. The CDR3 here is CSATRGGRYNEQFF. The CDR3 DNA sequence: TGCAGTGCTACCCGGGGGGGGCGGTACAATGAGCAGTTCTTC.

This clonotype was detected a few times. The rearrangement links TRBV6-5 to TRBJ2-2; D gene ambiguous. V was clipped by 6 bases and J by 2 bases, with 10 bases between them. Germline V gives CDR1 MNHEY, CDR2 SVGAGI. The CDR3 has 14 residues. The CDR3 sequence: CASRRTRNTGELFF. CDR3 DNA sequence: TGTGCCAGCAGACGTACAAGAAACACCGGGGAGCTGTTTTTT.

This clonotype was counted only a few times. This sequence joins TRBV7-6 and TRBJ2-7, with TRBD1 as a possible D gene (5 bases). This CDR3 has 16 amino acids. Germline V gives CDR1 SGHVS, CDR2 FNYEAQ. V lost 5 bases, J lost 1 base, and 18 bases lay in between. CDR3 residues: CASSLLAGPKSYEQYF. The CDR3 DNA reads as TGTGCCAGCAGCCTCTTGGCAGGGCCAAAATCCTACGAGCAGTACTTC.

This clonotype turned up a few times. This chain uses TRBV4-1 with TRBJ2-7; no clear D. Trimming removed 0 bases at V and 6 bases at J, with 12 bases between. The length of the CDR3 is 14 residues. The V gene's germline CDR1 is MGHRA and CDR2 YSYEKL. This chain's CDR3 is CASSQERARGEQYF. CDR3 sequence (DNA): TGCGCCAGCAGCCAAGAAAGGGCCAGAGGCGAGCAGTACTTC.

This clonotype was counted between two and nine times. The genes are TRBV20-1 and TRBJ2-5; TRBD2 matches at 11 bases. Unmatched junction bases numbered 5, after V lost 1 base and J lost 4 bases. This CDR3 contains 15 residues. The V gene's germline CDR1 is DFQATT and CDR2 SNEGSKA (reference sequence). The CDR3 reads CSARVLAGGPETQYF. The CDR3 DNA sequence: TGCAGTGCTAGAGTCTTAGCGGGGGGGCCAGAGACCCAGTACTTC.